This T cell receptor (beta chain) was found in a study of T cell changes during pregnancy in multiple sclerosis. Trimming took off 1 base at V and 8 bases at J, with 15 bases between the two ends. This CDR3 has 15 amino acids. Germline lookup yields CDR1 KGHSH and CDR2 LQKENI. Using immunoSEQ multiplex PCR, the repertoire was profiled, and TCRdb retains in-frame clones only, with some absent. The sample carries under 95,000 clones, 85% to 95% recorded once. Sequencing was performed on peripheral blood, taken after pregnancy. The chain combines TRBV18 with TRBJ2-1; D perhaps matches TRBD2 (5 bases). The TCR sequence derives from a female donor with multiple sclerosis, enrolled in a pregnancy study. The CDR3 sequence is CASSPQNTSPDEQFF. The CDR3 DNA follows: TGTGCCAGCTCACCACAAAACACTAGTCCCGATGAGCAGTTCTTC.